The 23 T cell receptor beta chains reported below all come from one sample, sequenced in a study of OX40 agonist ivuxolimab in advanced cancers. The data were produced by immunoSEQ multiplex PCR, yet TCRdb's version contains in-frame clones alone and is incomplete. Here the sample spans about 28,000 clones, approximately 90% being singletons. This specimen consisted of CD4+ or CD8+ T cells sorted from blood, obtained in a trial of the OX40 agonist ivuxolimab. The receptors come from an adult with an advanced solid tumor such as melanoma, head and neck, liver or kidney cancer.

The chain combines TRBV4-3 with TRBJ2-1, with TRBD1 as a possible D gene (6 bases). Germline V gene lookup returns CDR1 LGHNA and CDR2 YSLEER. The germline V and J ends were trimmed by 4 bases and 0 bases, with 13 bases remaining between them. The CDR3 has 16 residues. The CDR3, as DNA: TGCGCCAGCAGCCGGAACGACAGGCTCTCCTACAATGAGCAGTTCTTC. It codes for CASSRNDRLSYNEQFF.

V is TRBV30 and J is TRBJ1-5; D is ambiguous. Trimming took 0 bases from V and 4 from J, leaving 1 base between them. Per germline, CDR1 GTSNPN and CDR2 SVGIG (reference sequence). The CDR3 runs 11 residues. The CDR3 here is CAWSVNQPQHF. The CDR3 region has the DNA TGTGCCTGGAGTGTTAATCAGCCCCAGCATTTT. Together with reference TRBV30 and TRBJ1-5, the CDR3 gives the full variable domain: SQTIHQWPATLVQPVGSPLSLECTVEGTSNPNLYWYRQAAGRGLQLLFYSVGIGQISSEVPQNLSASRPQDRQFILSSKKLLLSDSGFYLCAWSVNQPQHFGDGTRLSIL.

Here the CDR3 DNA reads TGTGCCAGCAGTCCCGGGACGTCAAGCTCTGGGGCCAACGTCCTGACTTTC. This encodes CASSPGTSSSGANVLTF. The chain employs TRBV28 and TRBJ2-6; D may match TRBD1 or TRBD2 (5 bases each). Looked up from germline, CDR1 is MDHEN and CDR2 is SYDVKM. V dropped 5 bases and J dropped 0 bases, with 14 bases sitting between them. The CDR3 length is 17 residues.

The chain couples TRBV28 to TRBJ2-7; weak D call: TRBD1 (6 bases). This CDR3 is 14 amino acids long. V was shortened by 2 bases and J by 7 bases, with 15 bases between the two germline ends. Germline V gene lookup returns CDR1 MDHEN and CDR2 SYDVKM. Here the CDR3 reads CASSLQGRSWEQYF. The DNA for the CDR3 is TGTGCCAGCAGTTTACAGGGGAGATCGTGGGAGCAGTACTTC.

This clone was observed a handful of times. The genes are TRBV5-5 and TRBJ2-3; 10 bases match TRBD1. The CDR3 sequence is 16 residues long. J lost 4 bases, V lost 4 bases, and 9 bases had no gene match. Germline CDR1 SGHKS, CDR2 YYEKEE (reference sequence). The CDR3 sequence: CASSQEVGQGADTQYF. CDR3 nucleotides: TGTGCCAGCAGCCAAGAGGTCGGACAGGGGGCAGATACGCAGTATTTT.

The chain combines TRBV10-3 with TRBJ2-3; D might be TRBD2 (5 bases). There are 14 residues in the CDR3. Germline V lookup: CDR1 ENHRY, CDR2 SYGVKD. The CDR3 reads CATAGSFSTDTQYF. The CDR3, as DNA: TGTGCTACGGCGGGTTCTTTCAGCACAGATACGCAGTATTTT.

The chain links TRBV28 to TRBJ1-2; D uncertain. V was trimmed by 3 bases and J by 6 bases, leaving 14 bases between them. CDR1 is MDHEN and CDR2 is SYDVKM in the germline V gene. The CDR3 is 14 amino acids. CDR3 coding DNA: TGTGCCAGCAGTTTTTCTGATTTCTCGGATGGCTACACCTTC. This encodes CASSFSDFSDGYTF.

This chain joins TRBV7-9 and TRBJ2-1; D possibly uses TRBD1 or TRBD2 (5 bases each). The CDR3 has 12 residues. Germline V gene data show CDR1 as SEHNR and CDR2 as FQNEAQ (reference sequence). V lost 5 bases and J lost 7, with 9 bases in between. CDR3 protein: CASSQGENEQFF. Here the CDR3 DNA reads TGTGCCAGCAGCCAAGGGGAGAATGAGCAGTTCTTC.

V is TRBV27 and J is TRBJ2-2, with a tentative D call TRBD2 (6 bases). This CDR3 has 14 amino acids. From germline, CDR1 is MNHEY and CDR2 SMNVEV (reference sequence). V was shortened by 6 bases and J by 4 bases, with 12 bases between the two germline ends. CDR3 nucleotides: TGTGCCAGCAGCCGACCGGGGGTCACCGGGGAGCTGTTTTTT. It yields the protein CASSRPGVTGELFF.

This clone was found a few times. The V and J genes are TRBV6-4 and TRBJ2-3; D remains unclear. Deletions cut 4 bases from V and 2 bases from J, with 7 bases between. Germline V gives CDR1 MRHNA, CDR2 SNTAGT. The CDR3 length is 13 residues. In DNA, the CDR3 is TGTGCCAGCAGTGCCTCGGACACAGATACGCAGTATTTT. Encoded protein: CASSASDTDTQYF.

The CDR3 sequence: CASSSLRTSKFF. CDR3 DNA sequence: TGTGCCAGCAGTTCCCTTCGGACTAGCAAGTTCTTC. This chain links TRBV27 with TRBJ2-1; 8 positions agree with TRBD2. The CDR3 has 12 residues. Trimming took 4 bases from V and 14 from J; bases not matched to a gene: 7. Germline values: CDR1 MNHEY, CDR2 SMNVEV (reference sequence).

The chain uses TRBV30 and TRBJ1-3; a weak D match, TRBD1 (5 bases). V was clipped by 8 bases and J by 4 bases, with 18 bases between them. CDR1 is GTSNPN, CDR2 SVGIG, per germline (reference sequence). This CDR3 comprises 14 residues. The CDR3 loop reads CARQHQGSGNTIYF. CDR3 DNA: TGTGCCCGCCAACACCAGGGTAGCGGAAACACCATATATTTT.

This CDR3 reads CASSPRSGKNIQYF. The DNA of the CDR3 is TGTGCCAGCAGCCCTAGGTCGGGCAAAAACATTCAGTACTTC. V gene TRBV9 combines with J gene TRBJ2-4; D call uncertain. Germline V gene lookup returns CDR1 SGDLS and CDR2 YYNGEE. The CDR3 totals 14 residues. The ends were cut back, 4 bases at V and 3 bases at J, with 11 bases in the middle. The complete variable domain, with remaining parts taken from reference TRBV9 and TRBJ2-4, reads DSGVTQTPKHLITATGQRVTLRCSPRSGDLSVYWYQQSLDQGLQFLIQYYNGEERAKGNILERFSAQQFPDLHSELNLSSLELGDSALYFCASSPRSGKNIQYFGAGTRLSVL.

The chain uses TRBV4-2 and TRBJ2-1; D is unresolved. V lost 0 bases, J lost 2 bases, and 8 bases lay in between. Germline CDR1 LGHNA, CDR2 YNFKEQ. This CDR3 is built from 15 residues. The CDR3, as DNA: TGTGCCAGCAGCCAAGATATGGTAGCCTACAATGAGCAGTTCTTC. Its protein product is CASSQDMVAYNEQFF.

The V and J genes are TRBV7-9 and TRBJ2-4, with 10 bases that match TRBD2. V shed 4 bases, J shed 1 base, and the junction held 4 bases outside the gene matches. The germline V gene has CDR1 SEHNR and CDR2 FQNEAQ (reference sequence). The CDR3 is made up of 16 amino acids. The CDR3 DNA sequence: TGTGCCAGCAGCTCCCCTAGCGGGAGTGCCAAAAACATTCAGTACTTC. It translates to CASSSPSGSAKNIQYF.

The chain has TRBV9 and TRBJ1-2; TRBD1 matches 9 bases. Germline V gene data show CDR1 as SGDLS and CDR2 as YYNGEE. J lost 3 bases, V lost 4 bases, and 10 bases had no gene match. The length of the CDR3 is 16 residues. The CDR3 DNA follows: TGTGCCAGCAGCCCAGCCGGGACAGGGTATGACTATGGCTACACCTTC. Its translation: CASSPAGTGYDYGYTF.

This chain connects TRBV15 to TRBJ1-1; D is perhaps TRBD1 (5 bases). V was shortened by 1 base and J by 11 bases, with 17 bases between the two germline ends. CDR3 length equals 14 residues. Germline-derived CDR1 and CDR2 are LNHNV and YYDKDF (reference sequence). The CDR3 DNA is TGTGCCACCAGCAGAGGTAGCAGGGCGCAGAAGGCTTTCTTT. Amino acids: CATSRGSRAQKAFF.

The chain carries TRBV7-3 and TRBJ2-2; TRBD2 matches 8 bases. The CDR3 has 17 residues. Trimming cost V 5 bases and J 1 base; bases outside gene matches: 9. The germline gives CDR1 SGHTA, CDR2 FQGTGA. Here the CDR3 reads CASSPPPLAGNTGELFF. The CDR3 DNA reads TGTGCCAGCAGCCCCCCCCCGCTAGCGGGGAACACCGGGGAGCTGTTTTTT.

A note on this clone: It differs at one base from a far larger clone, so likely a read error. The chain combines TRBV5-6 with TRBJ2-3; TRBD2 aligns across 7 bases. CDR1 SGHDT and CDR2 YYEEEE come from the germline V gene. This CDR3 contains 14 residues. The V gene end was trimmed by 7 bases and the J gene end by 5 bases; junction bases not matched to a gene: 10. CDR3 residues: CASCWGGAGDTQYF. CDR3 nucleotide sequence: TGTGCCAGCTGCTGGGGAGGGGCCGGAGATACGCAGTATTTT.

The rearrangement links TRBV28 to TRBJ2-5; D not certain. The germline V gene has CDR1 MDHEN and CDR2 SYDVKM. The CDR3 covers 14 residues. V lost 6 bases and J 0 bases, leaving 11 bases between the germline ends. The CDR3 loop is CASRDRLYQETQYF. The CDR3 DNA reads TGTGCCAGCAGGGACCGACTGTACCAAGAGACCCAGTACTTC.

V and J are TRBV6-5 and TRBJ1-2, with TRBD1 identical over 10 bases. Germline lookup yields CDR1 MNHEY and CDR2 SVGAGI. The trim removed 3 bases at V and 4 bases at J, leaving 8 bases unmatched. This CDR3 comprises 16 residues. CDR3 sequence reads: CASSYLGTGESYGYTF. The DNA for the CDR3 is TGTGCCAGCAGTTATCTGGGGACAGGGGAATCCTATGGCTACACCTTC.

V and J are TRBV19 and TRBJ1-5; D not resolved. Germline lookup yields CDR1 LNHDA and CDR2 SQIVND (reference sequence). The CDR3 is 13 amino acids. Trimming removed 7 bases from V and 6 bases from J, with 13 bases in between. The CDR3 sequence is CASTPWGGQPQHF. CDR3 coding DNA: TGTGCCAGTACCCCTTGGGGTGGTCAGCCCCAGCATTTT.

This rearrangement joins TRBV28 to TRBJ1-5; 7 bases match TRBD1. The CDR3 has 13 residues. Germline V gene sequence: CDR1 MDHEN, CDR2 SYDVKM. Trimming took 6 bases from V and 6 from J; bases not matched to a gene: 5. In DNA form, the CDR3 reads TGTGCCAGCAGCATCAGGGGGGCTCAGCCCCAGCATTTT. Translated, it gives CASSIRGAQPQHF. Together with reference TRBV28 and TRBJ1-5, the CDR3 gives the full variable domain: DVKVTQSSRYLVKRTGEKVFLECVQDMDHENMFWYRQDPGLGLRLIYFSYDVKMKEKGDIPEGYSVSREKKERFSLILESASTNQTSMYLCASSIRGAQPQHFGDGTRLSIL.